The rows below give T cell receptor beta chains drawn from one sample of a study of CD8 T cell repertoires and HIV-1 epitope variants. Generated by immunoSEQ multiplex PCR, the TCRdb table keeps only in-frame clones and is missing some. Among tens of thousands of clones listed, roughly 80% were seen once. The specimen sequenced was uncultured baseline CD8+ T cells from peripheral blood mononuclear cells (PBMCs). All receptors come from a male donor with HIV. The CDR3 runs from the conserved cysteine through the conserved F or W. The D gene is left open where the match is weak. Not all rows give a size; the values are once, few, many and, for expanded clones, a class.

TRBJ2-7 - - TRBV19 CASSLTQSSYEQYF TGTGCCAGTAGTCTAACACAGAGCTCCTACGAGCAGTACTTC
TRBJ1-6 - TRBD1 TRBV9 CASSGSNSGGVSPLHF TGTGCCAGCAGCGGGTCAAACTCAGGGGGCGTGTCACCCCTCCACTTT
TRBJ2-1 once - TRBV21-1 CASSPGTSCPTRYNEQFF TGTGCCAGCAGCCCCGGGACTAGCTGCCCCACCCGGTACAATGAGCAGTTCTTC
TRBJ1-2 - - TRBV5-4 CASSPTQMMANYGYTF TGTGCCAGCAGCCCAACCCAGATGATGGCTAACTATGGCTACACCTTC
TRBJ2-7 once - TRBV7-9 CASSTDSNEQYF TGTGCCAGCAGCACCGACAGTAACGAGCAGTACTTC
TRBJ1-5 - TRBD1 TRBV7-9 CASSLGDSYSNQPQHF TGTGCCAGCAGCTTAGGGGACAGTTATAGCAATCAGCCCCAGCATTTT
TRBJ2-2 - - TRBV5-1 CASSLAELRRGELFF TGCGCCAGCAGCTTGGCCGAACTCAGGCGTGGGGAGCTGTTTTTT
TRBJ2-2 - - TRBV7-2 CASSLLTGSGTGELFF TGTGCCAGCAGTCTCCTGACAGGTTCGGGCACCGGGGAGCTGTTTTTT
TRBJ1-5 - - TRBV25-1 CASSDLNQPQHF TGTGCCAGCAGTGATCTCAATCAGCCCCAGCATTTT
TRBJ1-2 - - TRBV19 CAGLHEGYGYTF TGTGCCGGTCTCCACGAGGGCTATGGCTACACCTTC
TRBJ2-5 few - TRBV19 CASSTTGASETQYF TGTGCCAGTTCGACTACCGGGGCAAGTGAGACCCAGTACTTC
TRBJ2-5 few TRBD2 TRBV19 CASSISTSGRETQYF TGTGCCAGTAGTATTTCGACTAGCGGGAGGGAGACCCAGTACTTC
TRBJ1-4 - - TRBV13 CASSSRRVANEKLFF TGTGCCAGCAGCTCGAGAAGAGTTGCTAATGAAAAACTGTTTTTT
TRBJ1-2 - - TRBV28 CASSLPQNYGYTF TGTGCCAGCAGTTTACCCCAGAACTATGGCTACACCTTC
TRBJ2-5 - TRBD2 TRBV6-1 CASSVGLAGAAQETQYF TGTGCCAGCAGTGTGGGACTAGCGGGGGCCGCCCAAGAGACCCAGTACTTC
TRBJ2-7 - - TRBV16 CASRIATSYEQYF TGTGCCAGTCGAATAGCTACCTCCTACGAGCAGTACTTC
TRBJ1-2 few - TRBV13 CASSPRQVANYGYTF TGTGCCAGCAGCCCCAGACAGGTAGCTAACTATGGCTACACCTTC
TRBJ2-1 many TRBD2 TRBV25-1 CASSDLTSGNYNEQFF TGTGCCAGCAGTGACCTCACTAGCGGGAATTACAATGAGCAGTTCTTC
TRBJ2-1 - TRBD2 TRBV28 CASNVRRGENYNEQFF TGTGCCAGCAACGTGAGGCGGGGGGAGAACTACAATGAGCAGTTCTTC
TRBJ2-5 - - TRBV18 CASSPPRGVVGETQYF TGTGCCAGCTCACCACCTCGTGGGGTGGTCGGAGAGACCCAGTACTTC
TRBJ2-5 - - TRBV5-1 CASSLGAQGETQYF TGCGCCAGCAGCTTAGGGGCCCAGGGGGAGACCCAGTACTTC
TRBJ2-1 once - TRBV7-2 CASSFSRNEQFF TGTGCCAGCAGCTTCTCACGAAATGAGCAGTTCTTC
TRBJ2-7 - TRBD2 TRBV4-1 CASSQGWVVGRATLSYEQYF TGCGCCAGCAGCCAGGGGTGGGTGGTCGGGAGGGCCACCCTCTCCTACGAGCAGTACTTC
TRBJ1-1 - TRBD1 TRBV7-8 CASSLATGRNTEAFF TGTGCCAGCAGCTTAGCGACAGGGAGGAACACTGAAGCTTTCTTT
TRBJ2-7 - TRBD1 TRBV6-6 CASSPRGSRYEQYF TGTGCCAGCAGCCCCAGGGGGTCCCGCTACGAGCAGTACTTC